The 28 T cell receptor beta chains below were found in one sample sequenced in a study of shared clonotypes between healthy human individuals. Only in-frame clones appear in the TCRdb table, and some are missing; sequencing was by immunoSEQ multiplex PCR. The sample has around 1.9 million clones; roughly 91% are singletons. Naive CD8 cells, CD45RO-negative and positively selected for CCR7, excluded terminally differentiated effector memory CD45RA+ cells. The sample comprised naive CD8+ T cells from PBMCs. The receptors come from a man aged 18 to 29 in good health. Some clones in this sample may be carry-over from other donors' samples.

This sequence joins TRBV6-1 and TRBJ2-7; no clear D gene. The CDR3 loop spans 14 amino acids. Germline lookup yields CDR1 MNHNS and CDR2 SASEGT. The V gene lost 3 bases and the J gene lost 2 bases, with 11 bases spanning the gap. The chain's CDR3 is CASSEAVAAYEQYF. Written as DNA, the CDR3 is TGTGCCAGCAGTGAGGCTGTGGCAGCCTACGAGCAGTACTTC.

The V call is TRBV29-1, the J call TRBJ2-1; 10 nucleotides agree with TRBD1. Trimming took 0 bases from V and 11 from J; bases not matched to a gene: 13. Germline CDR1 reads SQVTM; CDR2 reads ANQGSEA. The CDR3 has 16 residues. CDR3 protein: CSVEDDRGTGEGKQFF. In nucleotides, the CDR3 is TGCAGCGTTGAAGATGATAGGGGGACAGGGGAAGGAAAGCAGTTCTTC.

Worth noting for this clone: Other DNA sequences in the sample encode the same CDR3. The genes are TRBV9 and TRBJ2-3; TRBD2 matches at 9 bases. CDR3 length: 16 residues. The germline V gene has CDR1 SGDLS and CDR2 YYNGEE. Trimming removed 0 bases from V and 2 bases from J; junction bases left unmatched: 4. The CDR3 DNA is TGTGCCAGCAGCGTAGAGCTAGCGGGGCCCACAGATACGCAGTATTTT. Its protein is CASSVELAGPTDTQYF.

V gene TRBV29-1 combines with J gene TRBJ1-2; no definite D call. From germline, CDR1 is SQVTM and CDR2 ANQGSEA. This CDR3 contains 16 residues. Trimming removed 3 bases from V and 0 bases from J, with 17 bases in between. CDR3 bases: TGCAGCGTTGACCTATTAGATCTTGGGGCTAACTATGGCTACACCTTC. Translation gives CSVDLLDLGANYGYTF. The full variable domain, rest sourced from reference TRBV29-1 and TRBJ1-2, is SAVISQKPSRDICQRGTSLTIQCQVDSQVTMMFWYRQQPGQSLTLIATANQGSEATYESGFVIDKFPISRPNLTFSTLTVSNMSPEDSSIYLCSVDLLDLGANYGYTFGSGTRLTVV.

The J gene is TRBJ2-3, the V gene TRBV11-2, with D maybe TRBD1 (6 bases). Germline V gives CDR1 SGHAT, CDR2 FQNNGV. The CDR3 has 19 amino acids. Trimming removed 4 bases at V and 4 bases at J, with 27 bases between. The CDR3 nucleotides read TGTGCCAGCAGCTCGCAGGGGCCAACCACACTGGGGTCCGCAGATACGCAGTATTTT. Translated: CASSSQGPTTLGSADTQYF.

This chain uses TRBV10-3 with TRBJ2-2; weak D call: TRBD2 (6 bases). The CDR3 length is 14 residues. CDR1 and CDR2 (germline): ENHRY, SYGVKD. V was shortened by 10 bases and J by 4 bases, with 16 bases between the two germline ends. CDR3 loop: CATLEGMSTGELFF. Here the CDR3 DNA reads TGTGCCACCTTGGAGGGGATGAGCACCGGGGAGCTGTTTTTT.

The V gene is TRBV28, the J gene TRBJ1-2, with 9 bases fitting TRBD1. The V and J ends lost 5 bases and 4 bases, in that order; junction bases with no gene match: 11. Germline CDR1 MDHEN, CDR2 SYDVKM. The CDR3 is 16 amino acids. The CDR3 reads CASSLLAGTGFYGYTF. The CDR3, as DNA: TGTGCCAGCAGTCTCCTCGCCGGGACAGGGTTCTATGGCTACACCTTC.

V is TRBV4-3 and J is TRBJ2-2; no definite D call. Trimming stripped 4 bases from V and 0 bases from J, with 9 bases between. The CDR3 is made up of 15 amino acids. CDR1 LGHNA and CDR2 YSLEER come from the germline V gene. This CDR3 reads CASSPHPTNTGELFF. CDR3 DNA sequence: TGCGCCAGCAGCCCCCACCCTACGAACACCGGGGAGCTGTTTTTT.

The chain links TRBV28 to TRBJ1-2; unclear D gene. CDR1 and CDR2 (germline): MDHEN, SYDVKM. This CDR3 has 13 amino acids. Trimming took 2 bases from V and 8 from J, leaving 12 bases between them. CDR3 nucleotide sequence: TGTGCCAGCAGTTTAACGGCAGTCTTGGGCTACACCTTC. Translated, it gives CASSLTAVLGYTF.

The gene calls are TRBV27 and TRBJ2-1, with 7 bases fitting TRBD2. The CDR3 is 17 residues long. CDR1 is MNHEY and CDR2 is SMNVEV in the germline V gene (reference sequence). Trimming at V came to 3 bases and at J to 5 bases, leaving 13 bases not matched to a gene. The CDR3, as DNA: TGTGCCAGCAGTTTCCAAGTAGCGGGCTATCGAAACAATGAGCAGTTCTTC. It translates to CASSFQVAGYRNNEQFF.

This rearrangement joins TRBV27 to TRBJ2-7, with unresolved D. The CDR3 spans 11 residues. V lost 8 bases and J 6 bases, leaving 11 bases between the germline ends. The V gene's germline CDR1 is MNHEY and CDR2 SMNVEV (reference sequence). The CDR3 spells CASGPFGEQYF. CDR3 nucleotide sequence: TGTGCCAGCGGCCCCTTCGGCGAGCAGTACTTC.

The V and J genes are TRBV4-1 and TRBJ1-3; 9 bases map to TRBD1. The CDR3 has 18 residues. CDR1 is MGHRA, CDR2 YSYEKL, per germline. V lost 4 bases to trimming and J lost 0 bases; unmatched junction nucleotides: 10. CDR3 DNA: TGCGCCAGCAGCCCCTCCGGGACAGGGCCCCACTCTGGAAACACCATATATTTT. Translating gives CASSPSGTGPHSGNTIYF.

The chain uses TRBV25-1 and TRBJ2-1; perhaps D is TRBD1 or TRBD2 (5 bases each). The germline V gene encodes CDR1 MGHDK and CDR2 SYGVNS. Trimming stripped 8 bases from V and 1 base from J, with 21 bases between. The CDR3 is made up of 17 amino acids. The CDR3 reads CASLWGSASVSYNEQFF. CDR3 sequence (DNA): TGTGCCAGCCTCTGGGGGAGCGCGAGTGTATCCTACAATGAGCAGTTCTTC.

This rearrangement joins TRBV23-1 to TRBJ2-2, with 10 positions matching TRBD2. TRBV23-1 is an open reading frame whose function is uncertain. This CDR3 is 19 amino acids long. V lost 10 bases, J lost 0 bases, and 17 bases stayed unmatched. CDR3 sequence: CATTAKASSGSTNTGELFF. CDR3 DNA: TGCGCCACCACGGCCAAGGCCTCTAGCGGGAGTACGAACACCGGGGAGCTGTTTTTT.

The V and J genes are TRBV4-2 and TRBJ2-7, with TRBD1 matching over 9 bases. Per germline, CDR1 LGHNA and CDR2 YNFKEQ. V lost 1 base to trimming and J lost 5 bases; unmatched junction nucleotides: 9. CDR3 length: 16 residues. The CDR3 DNA reads TGTGCCAGCAGCCAAGCTATAGGGGACAGGGCGGACGAGCAGTACTTC. Amino acid sequence: CASSQAIGDRADEQYF.

The chain links TRBV6-5 to TRBJ1-1; the D is unclear. V lost 6 bases to trimming and J lost 2 bases, with 4 bases between them. The CDR3 runs to 11 residues. Germline loops: CDR1 MNHEY, CDR2 SVGAGI. The CDR3 DNA follows: TGTGCCAGCAGACGAAACACTGAAGCTTTCTTT. This translates into CASRRNTEAFF.

This clone has more than one count but fewer than ten. This rearrangement joins TRBV6-1 to TRBJ1-2; D perhaps matches TRBD1 (6 bases). With 3 bases removed from V and 3 bases from J, the gap between germline ends came to 8 bases. Germline V gene lookup returns CDR1 MNHNS and CDR2 SASEGT. This CDR3 has 13 residues. The CDR3 reads CASSEPGDYGYTF. For the CDR3, the DNA is TGTGCCAGCAGTGAGCCAGGGGACTATGGCTACACCTTC.

The V and J genes are TRBV5-6 and TRBJ2-3; tentative D call: TRBD2 (6 bases). From germline, CDR1 is SGHDT and CDR2 YYEEEE. The CDR3 sequence is 13 residues long. Trimming took 4 bases from V and 5 from J, leaving 11 bases between them. The CDR3 loop reads CASSQDSGDTQYF. In nucleotides, the CDR3 is TGTGCCAGCAGCCAAGATAGCGGAGATACGCAGTATTTT.

This chain joins TRBV28 and TRBJ2-7, with 11 bases fitting TRBD1. Germline trimming cut 5 bases from V and 4 bases from J; bases unmatched to any gene: 7. In germline, CDR1 is MDHEN, CDR2 SYDVKM. The CDR3 runs to 15 residues. CDR3 bases: TGTGCCAGCAGTCCCAGGACAGGGGGCGAATACGAGCAGTACTTC. Its protein product is CASSPRTGGEYEQYF.

The gene calls are TRBV2 and TRBJ2-5; 8 nucleotides agree with TRBD2. The CDR3 is 21 residues long. Germline V gene sequence: CDR1 SNHLY, CDR2 FYNNEI. V lost 6 bases and J lost 4; bases outside the gene matches: 28. The CDR3 spells CASRHPEGKLAVSEVAETQYF. CDR3 in DNA: TGTGCCAGCAGGCACCCCGAGGGAAAACTAGCGGTCTCTGAAGTGGCAGAGACCCAGTACTTC.

Comments on this clone: The sample carries other DNA sequences with the same CDR3. V and J are TRBV5-1 and TRBJ2-7; D is possibly TRBD1 (5 bases). Trimming cost V 4 bases and J 1 base, with 12 bases left between them. The CDR3 is made up of 14 amino acids. Per germline, CDR1 SGHRS and CDR2 YFSETQ. The CDR3 nucleotides are TGCGCCAGCAGCCTGGGGCGGTCATCCTACGAGCAGTACTTC. The encoded protein is CASSLGRSSYEQYF.

V is TRBV29-1 and J is TRBJ2-3; 11 bases align to TRBD2. The CDR3 consists of 15 residues. J lost 3 bases, V lost 6 bases, and 8 bases had no gene match. Germline V gene data show CDR1 as SQVTM and CDR2 as ANQGSEA. CDR3 DNA sequence: TGCAGCGTGGGCCCCACTAGCGGGAGAACAGATACGCAGTATTTT. This codes for CSVGPTSGRTDTQYF.

V gene TRBV7-9 combines with J gene TRBJ1-2, with 8 bases fitting TRBD1. The trim removed 1 base at V and 8 bases at J, leaving 9 bases unmatched. Germline V gene data show CDR1 as SEHNR and CDR2 as FQNEAQ (reference sequence). The CDR3 is 15 residues long. CDR3 loop: CASSLVVSGGSGYTF. The CDR3 nucleotides are TGTGCCAGCAGCTTAGTGGTTTCAGGGGGCAGCGGCTACACCTTC.

V is TRBV7-9 and J is TRBJ1-1; 8 bases agree with TRBD1. This CDR3 is 16 amino acids long. Trimming at V came to 6 bases and at J to 1 base, leaving 10 bases not matched to a gene. The germline V gene encodes CDR1 SEHNR and CDR2 FQNEAQ (reference sequence). The CDR3 region is CASSRWTGPSNTEAFF. In DNA, the CDR3 is TGTGCCAGCAGTCGGTGGACAGGGCCCTCGAACACTGAAGCTTTCTTT.

The CDR3 sequence is CASKEIGDTEAFF. The CDR3 nucleotides are TGTGCCAGCAAGGAGATCGGGGACACTGAAGCTTTCTTT. The chain employs TRBV6-1 and TRBJ1-1; D unclear. Trimming shortened V by 7 bases and J by 3 bases, and 12 bases separated the two germline ends. The CDR3 length is 13 residues. CDR1 is MNHNS and CDR2 is SASEGT in the germline V gene.

The J gene is TRBJ2-7, the V gene TRBV5-1; 7 positions agree with TRBD1. The CDR3 length is 15 residues. The ends lost 2 bases at V and 0 bases at J; junction bases unmatched: 5. CDR1 and CDR2 (germline): SGHRS, YFSETQ. Written as DNA, the CDR3 is TGCGCCAGCAGCTTTAAAGGACAGGACTCCTACGAGCAGTACTTC. Its protein is CASSFKGQDSYEQYF.

In its sample, this clone was seen a few times. The chain links TRBV2 to TRBJ1-2, with D unresolved. The CDR3 loop spans 12 amino acids. In germline, CDR1 is SNHLY, CDR2 FYNNEI. V lost 7 bases, J lost 3 bases, and 9 bases lay in between. CDR3 region: CASTSTDYGYTF. The CDR3 DNA reads TGTGCCAGCACGTCAACTGACTATGGCTACACCTTC.

About this clone itself: Other DNA sequences in this specimen translate into the identical CDR3. V and J are TRBV7-9 and TRBJ2-1, with D perhaps TRBD2 (6 bases). V lost 0 bases, J lost 1 base, and 7 bases lay in between. In germline, CDR1 is SEHNR, CDR2 FQNEAQ (reference sequence). CDR3 size: 15 residues. CDR3: CASSLARGSYNEQFF. CDR3 sequence (DNA): TGTGCCAGCAGCTTAGCGCGGGGTTCCTACAATGAGCAGTTCTTC. Full variable domain (rest looked up from reference TRBV7-9 and TRBJ2-1): DTGVSQNPRHKITKRGQNVTFRCDPISEHNRLYWYRQTLGQGPEFLTYFQNEAQLEKSRLLSDRFSAERPKGSFSTLEIQRTEQGDSAMYLCASSLARGSYNEQFFGPGTRLTVL.